This TCR beta chain comes out of a study of CD8+ T cells in alopecia areata. Per germline, CDR1 ENHRY and CDR2 SYGVKD. V was pared by 6 bases and J by 0 bases, with 9 bases of the junction left unmatched. This CDR3 comprises 16 residues. General study findings and limits: The study found that many expanded lesional clones persisted in scalp and blood during tofacitinib. Researchers report lesional scalp, most notably alopecia totalis/universalis, outstripped normal scalp in clonality. Scalp sample sequencing also detects resident alphabeta T cells of normal skin.

Treatment meaning: oral pan-JAK inhibitor, 5-10 mg twice daily. Sorting of CD4+ and CD8+ T cells was performed on PBMCs. Comment on this clone: The antigen is undetermined.

cDNA prepared by RNA extraction and subsequent reverse transcription served as the template for sequencing. TCRdb's copy holds only in-frame clones and misses some; the assay was immunoSEQ multiplex PCR. The table includes about 94,000 clones, about 71% detected once. The chain combines TRBV10-3 with TRBJ1-2, with TRBD1 matching 8 bases. This sequence originates from a human donor with alopecia areata. The sample was CD8+ T cells sorted from blood, taken at approximately week 42, from a patient treated with tofacitinib. The CDR3 is CAIRQTRTGPNYGYTF. The DNA for the CDR3 is TGTGCCATCAGGCAAACTAGGACAGGGCCTAACTATGGCTACACCTTC.